A single sample is the source of the 14 T cell receptor beta chains below, sequenced in a study of shared clonotypes between healthy human individuals (dated by TCRdb to 2018 to 2021). The library was produced with the immunoSEQ multiplex PCR assay. This immuneACCESS table, as held by TCRdb, lists in-frame sequences with V and J called but not all clones. Of the missing ones, under half trace to an unresolved V gene in checked studies; the others have no known cause. This sample is represented by about a million clones; under 80% of them were singletons. The top ten clonotypes cover about 1.5% of the sample. The sample consisted of memory CD4+ T cells sorted from blood. The cell subset or site label here, explained by the study, means: CD45RA-negative fraction. The origin of the receptors is a man aged 18-30 years in good health.

The chain couples TRBV6-5 to TRBJ2-3; 10 bases are shared with TRBD2. The CDR3 totals 15 residues. With V trimmed by 2 bases and J by 5 bases, 4 bases remained unmatched. Germline V gives CDR1 MNHEY, CDR2 SVGAGI. This CDR3 reads CASSYASGRGDTQYF. CDR3 DNA sequence: TGTGCCAGCAGTTACGCTAGCGGGAGAGGAGATACGCAGTATTTT.

This sequence joins TRBV7-2 and TRBJ1-2; D is ambiguous. The CDR3 sequence is 14 residues long. The V and J ends lost 0 bases and 8 bases respectively, with 13 bases between them. CDR1 SGHTA and CDR2 FQGNSA come from the germline V gene. Here the CDR3 DNA reads TGTGCCAGCAGCTTAGCGGCCATTACCGGGGGCTACACCTTC. Its translation: CASSLAAITGGYTF. Combining the CDR3 with reference TRBV7-2 and TRBJ1-2 gives the whole variable domain GAGVSQSPSNKVTEKGKDVELRCDPISGHTALYWYRQSLGQGLEFLIYFQGNSAPDKSGLPSDRFSAERTGGSVSTLTIQRTQQEDSAVYLCASSLAAITGGYTFGSGTRLTVV.

This clone was counted a single time. The chain couples TRBV19 to TRBJ1-6; 8 positions match TRBD1. Per germline, CDR1 LNHDA and CDR2 SQIVND (reference sequence). The CDR3 has 15 amino acids. The trim removed 1 base at V and 7 bases at J, leaving 3 bases unmatched. The CDR3 region has the DNA TGTGCCAGTAGTATAGGGACAGGGATCAATTCACCCCTCCACTTT. It encodes CASSIGTGINSPLHF.

This clone showed up many times. Different DNA sequences within this sample yield the same CDR3. The chain carries TRBV5-1 and TRBJ2-2; 7 bases align to TRBD2. The CDR3 spans 16 residues. Germline assignment: CDR1 SGHRS and CDR2 YFSETQ. Germline trimming cut 1 base from V and 0 bases from J; bases unmatched to any gene: 3. CDR3 loop: CASSLSGNTNTGELFF. Written as DNA, the CDR3 is TGCGCCAGCAGCTTGAGCGGGAACACGAACACCGGGGAGCTGTTTTTT.

This rearrangement joins TRBV5-4 to TRBJ1-2; a weak D match, TRBD1 (5 bases). This CDR3 is 14 amino acids long. Per germline, CDR1 SGHNT and CDR2 YYREEE (reference sequence). Trimming took off 0 bases at V and 4 bases at J, with 10 bases between the two ends. This CDR3 is CASSLVRGLYGYTF. CDR3 DNA sequence: TGTGCCAGCAGCTTGGTAAGGGGTCTCTATGGCTACACCTTC. Full variable domain (remainder filled in from reference TRBV5-4 and TRBJ1-2): ETGVTQSPTHLIKTRGQQVTLRCSSQSGHNTVSWYQQALGQGPQFIFQYYREEENGRGNFPPRFSGLQFPNYSSELNVNALELDDSALYLCASSLVRGLYGYTFGSGTRLTVV.

This clone has a single count. The chain carries TRBV6-1 and TRBJ1-5, with D maybe TRBD1 (6 bases). V was clipped by 6 bases and J by 0 bases, with 12 bases between them. The CDR3 sequence is 15 residues long. Per germline, CDR1 MNHNS and CDR2 SASEGT. Written as DNA, the CDR3 is TGTGCCAGCAGCAGCCAGGGGTATAGCAATCAGCCCCAGCATTTT. This gives the protein CASSSQGYSNQPQHF.

This clone was seen a single time. The chain has TRBV15 and TRBJ2-1; either TRBD1 or TRBD2 may supply D (5 bases each). CDR3 length: 15 amino acids. V shed 4 bases and J shed 3 bases, with 13 bases lying between them. CDR1 LNHNV and CDR2 YYDKDF come from the germline V gene (reference sequence). CDR3 in amino acids: CATSTHRDVYNEQFF. Here the CDR3 DNA reads TGTGCCACCAGCACCCACCGGGACGTCTACAATGAGCAGTTCTTC.

The rearrangement joins TRBV14 to TRBJ2-5; D is possibly TRBD1 (7 bases). This CDR3 region has 16 residues. Trimming shortened V by 4 bases and J by 4 bases, and 19 bases separated the two germline ends. Germline CDR1 and CDR2: SGHDN and FVKESK. The CDR3 here is CASSPSVIRGRETQYF. CDR3 nucleotide sequence: TGTGCCAGCAGCCCTAGCGTCATTAGGGGGCGAGAGACCCAGTACTTC.

This clone was observed a single time. The CDR3 DNA reads TGTGCCAGCAGTGACCCGACAGTGGACACTGAAGCTTTCTTT. As protein: CASSDPTVDTEAFF. The chain joins TRBV25-1 to TRBJ1-1; tentative D call: TRBD1 (5 bases). This CDR3 region has 14 residues. The germline CDR1 and CDR2 sequences are MGHDK and SYGVNS. V gave up 3 bases and J gave up 3 bases, with 11 bases separating them.

The chain joins TRBV5-1 to TRBJ2-5; D call uncertain. Deletions cut 2 bases from V and 3 bases from J, with 8 bases between. The CDR3 sequence is 13 residues long. CDR1 SGHRS and CDR2 YFSETQ come from the germline V gene. The DNA of the CDR3 is TGCGCCAGCAGCTTTCGCGCAAAAGAGACCCAGTACTTC. Protein: CASSFRAKETQYF. Using reference TRBV5-1 and TRBJ2-5 for the parts outside the CDR3, the full variable domain is KAGVTQTPRYLIKTRGQQVTLSCSPISGHRSVSWYQQTPGQGLQFLFEYFSETQRNKGNFPGRFSGRQFSNSRSEMNVSTLELGDSALYLCASSFRAKETQYFGPGTRLLVL.

Note on this clone: A much larger clone differs by one base, so this may be a read error. This rearrangement joins TRBV5-1 to TRBJ2-3; 14 bases are shared with TRBD2. This CDR3 has 16 residues. The germline V gene has CDR1 SGHRS and CDR2 YFSETQ. Unmatched junction bases numbered 3, after V lost 2 bases and J lost 4 bases. CDR3 DNA: TGCGCCAGCAGCTTACTGACTAGCGGGGGGGCAGATACGCAGTATTTT. This sequence encodes CASSLLTSGGADTQYF.

This chain connects TRBV7-3 to TRBJ2-1, with a weak D call TRBD2 (5 bases). The germline gives CDR1 SGHTA, CDR2 FQGTGA. V lost 5 bases, J lost 3 bases, and 11 bases lay in between. This CDR3 spans 14 amino acids. CDR3 sequence (DNA): TGTGCCAGCAGCCTCCGGGGTAGCTACAATGAGCAGTTCTTC. As protein: CASSLRGSYNEQFF.

The table lists this clone with a few counts. Distinct nucleotide sequences in the sample also encode this CDR3. This rearrangement joins TRBV30 to TRBJ1-6; 9 bases are shared with TRBD1. Germline CDR1 GTSNPN, CDR2 SVGIG (reference sequence). The trim removed 4 bases at V and 4 bases at J, leaving 5 bases unmatched. This CDR3 contains 15 residues. This CDR3 reads CAWTGQGLYNSPLHF. CDR3 DNA sequence: TGTGCCTGGACGGGACAGGGCCTGTATAATTCACCCCTCCACTTT.

The gene calls are TRBV6-5 and TRBJ2-1; 7 bases match TRBD2. Germline V gives CDR1 MNHEY, CDR2 SVGAGI. The trim removed 6 bases at V and 3 bases at J, leaving 8 bases unmatched. There are 15 residues in the CDR3. The CDR3: CASRSMGGVYNEQFF. Here the CDR3 DNA reads TGTGCCAGCAGATCCATGGGGGGGGTCTACAATGAGCAGTTCTTC.